These 23 T cell receptor beta chains were sequenced from one sample in a study of shared clonotypes between healthy human individuals. Profiled with immunoSEQ multiplex PCR; TCRdb holds only in-frame clones, not every one. There are 950,000 to 1,300,000 clones in the sample; about 75% occur only once, and 1.4% lies in the top ten. Sequencing was done on a sample of memory CD4+ T cells sorted from blood. This sample's subset: CD45RA-negative fraction. These receptors originate from a man younger than 35 in good health.

For this clone: This sequence may be a read error, since a much larger clone differs from it by one base. Other DNA sequences within the sample encode an identical CDR3. The chain links TRBV5-6 to TRBJ2-2; D is undetermined. Germline V CDR1 and CDR2: SGHDT, YYEEEE. Trimming took off 2 bases at V and 4 bases at J, with 3 bases between the two ends. The length of the CDR3 is 12 residues. CDR3 loop: CASSFGTGELFF. CDR3 DNA sequence: TGTGCCAGCAGCTTCGGCACCGGGGAGCTGTTTTTT.

The chain uses TRBV15 and TRBJ2-1, with D perhaps being TRBD1 or TRBD2 (5 bases each). CDR3 length: 16 amino acids. V was trimmed by 4 bases and J by 0 bases, leaving 13 bases between them. Germline-derived CDR1 and CDR2 are LNHNV and YYDKDF (reference sequence). The CDR3 sequence: CATSTRDPSSYNEQFF. The DNA for the CDR3 is TGTGCCACCAGCACCCGGGACCCTAGCTCCTACAATGAGCAGTTCTTC. Full variable domain (remainder filled in from reference TRBV15 and TRBJ2-1): DAMVIQNPRYQVTQFGKPVTLSCSQTLNHNVMYWYQQKSSQAPKLLFHYYDKDFNNEADTPDNFQSRRPNTSFCFLDIRSPGLGDTAMYLCATSTRDPSSYNEQFFGPGTRLTVL.

This clone was seen repeatedly, ten times or more. The V call is TRBV2, the J call TRBJ2-7; 10 bases line up with TRBD2. Trimming cost V 6 bases and J 2 bases; bases outside gene matches: 7. Germline V lookup: CDR1 SNHLY, CDR2 FYNNEI. CDR3 length: 15 residues. CDR3 protein: CASRLTSGPTYEQYF. Written as DNA, the CDR3 is TGTGCCAGCAGGCTGACTAGCGGGCCCACCTACGAGCAGTACTTC.

This chain joins TRBV5-6 and TRBJ1-6; 7 bases fit TRBD1. J was trimmed by 8 bases and V by 3 bases; bases with no gene match: 8. Germline V gene lookup returns CDR1 SGHDT and CDR2 YYEEEE. The length of the CDR3 is 15 residues. This CDR3 reads CASSSGARGDSPLHF. CDR3 sequence (DNA): TGTGCCAGCAGCTCAGGGGCCAGGGGGGATTCACCCCTCCACTTT.

This rearrangement joins TRBV5-4 to TRBJ2-5; unclear D gene. The V end was cut by 2 bases, the J end by 2 bases, with 10 bases between. The CDR3 consists of 14 residues. In germline, CDR1 is SGHNT, CDR2 YYREEE (reference sequence). CDR3 amino acids: CASSFPSLQETQYF. The CDR3, as DNA: TGTGCCAGCAGCTTCCCCAGCTTACAAGAGACCCAGTACTTC.

The chain has TRBV7-9 and TRBJ1-6; TRBD1 matches 8 bases. Germline V gene data show CDR1 as SEHNR and CDR2 as FQNEAQ (reference sequence). The CDR3 runs to 18 residues. V lost 4 bases and J lost 7; bases outside the gene matches: 15. The CDR3 sequence: CASSSDSTRQGTNSPLHF. In DNA form, the CDR3 reads TGTGCCAGCAGCTCCGACTCAACCCGACAGGGGACGAATTCACCCCTCCACTTT.

This chain links TRBV4-3 with TRBJ1-1; D may be TRBD1 (5 bases). This CDR3 contains 16 residues. CDR1 and CDR2 from the germline V gene are LGHNA and YSLEER. The V end was cut by 2 bases, the J end by 5 bases, with 18 bases between. The CDR3 DNA is TGCGCCAGCAGCCAATTTGGTGGGGGTCTCAGAACTGAAGCTTTCTTT. Amino acid sequence: CASSQFGGGLRTEAFF.

This clone was observed a handful of times. The chain combines TRBV29-1 with TRBJ2-7; D remains ambiguous. V was shortened by 4 bases and J by 3 bases, with 10 bases between the two germline ends. CDR1 and CDR2 (germline): SQVTM, ANQGSEA. CDR3 size: 12 residues. The CDR3 sequence: CSVARGSYEQYF. The CDR3 region has the DNA TGCAGCGTTGCACGTGGCAGCTACGAGCAGTACTTC.

The chain recombines TRBV7-9 with TRBJ2-5, with 7 nucleotides matching TRBD2. The CDR3 covers 15 residues. The V gene's germline CDR1 is SEHNR and CDR2 FQNEAQ (reference sequence). The trim removed 4 bases at V and 9 bases at J, leaving 14 bases unmatched. The CDR3 reads CASSSFSSGAPAQYF. CDR3 DNA sequence: TGTGCCAGCAGCTCCTTTTCTAGCGGAGCTCCCGCCCAGTACTTC.

CDR3 region: CASARRGSYYEQYF. DNA for the CDR3: TGTGCCTCGGCGAGAAGGGGATCCTACTACGAGCAGTACTTC. The rearrangement joins TRBV30 to TRBJ2-7; possibly TRBD1 for D (5 bases). CDR1 is GTSNPN, CDR2 SVGIG, per germline (reference sequence). Trimming stripped 7 bases from V and 3 bases from J, with 19 bases between. This CDR3 has 14 residues. The full variable domain, completed using reference TRBV30 and TRBJ2-7, is SQTIHQWPATLVQPVGSPLSLECTVEGTSNPNLYWYRQAAGRGLQLLFYSVGIGQISSEVPQNLSASRPQDRQFILSSKKLLLSDSGFYLCASARRGSYYEQYFGPGTRLTVT.

This rearrangement joins TRBV2 to TRBJ1-3; D may be TRBD1 (5 bases). The germline CDR1 and CDR2 sequences are SNHLY and FYNNEI. CDR3 length: 13 amino acids. V gave up 7 bases and J gave up 2 bases, with 9 bases separating them. CDR3 DNA: TGTGCCAGCATGGGGACGACTGGAAACACCATATATTTT. Residues: CASMGTTGNTIYF. Complete variable domain (other parts from reference TRBV2 and TRBJ1-3): EPEVTQTPSHQVTQMGQEVILRCVPISNHLYFYWYRQILGQKVEFLVSFYNNEISEKSEIFDDQFSVERPDGSNFTLKIRSTKLEDSAMYFCASMGTTGNTIYFGEGSWLTVV.

This clone was observed once. V and J are TRBV18 and TRBJ1-1; TRBD1 matches 11 bases. The CDR3 contains 14 residues. The germline CDR1 and CDR2 sequences are KGHSH and LQKENI. Trimming at V came to 5 bases and at J to 7 bases, leaving 6 bases not matched to a gene. CDR3 sequence reads: CASSSPGTGGEAFF. CDR3 coding DNA: TGTGCCAGCTCATCCCCGGGGACAGGGGGTGAAGCTTTCTTT.

This clone was seen many times. V gene TRBV2 combines with J gene TRBJ1-4; 7 positions match TRBD1. CDR1 SNHLY and CDR2 FYNNEI come from the germline V gene. CDR3 length equals 14 residues. The ends lost 5 bases at V and 12 bases at J; junction bases unmatched: 12. This CDR3 reads CASSFGTLQGELFF. The CDR3 DNA is TGTGCCAGCAGTTTCGGGACACTTCAGGGGGAACTGTTTTTT. Complete variable domain (other parts from reference TRBV2 and TRBJ1-4): EPEVTQTPSHQVTQMGQEVILRCVPISNHLYFYWYRQILGQKVEFLVSFYNNEISEKSEIFDDQFSVERPDGSNFTLKIRSTKLEDSAMYFCASSFGTLQGELFFGSGTQLSVL.

This chain uses TRBV6-6 with TRBJ1-6; D ambiguous. The V end was cut by 2 bases, the J end by 5 bases, with 10 bases between. Germline values: CDR1 MNHNY, CDR2 SVGAGI (reference sequence). The CDR3 runs 15 residues. The CDR3 protein is CASSYRAANNSPLHF. DNA of the CDR3: TGTGCCAGCAGTTACCGGGCGGCAAATAATTCACCCCTCCACTTT.

V gene TRBV6-1 combines with J gene TRBJ2-7; tentative D call: TRBD2 (7 bases). V was shortened by 0 bases and J by 0 bases, with 12 bases between the two germline ends. CDR3 length: 16 residues. CDR1 and CDR2 (germline): MNHNS, SASEGT. The DNA of the CDR3 is TGTGCCAGCAGTGAAGCGCTTGCGGGGGCCTCCTACGAGCAGTACTTC. Protein product: CASSEALAGASYEQYF.

This clone was detected once. The chain combines TRBV10-3 with TRBJ2-2; D is tentatively TRBD1 or TRBD2 (5 bases each). The V gene lost 10 bases and the J gene lost 0 bases, with 18 bases spanning the gap. The CDR3 spans 16 residues. Germline loops: CDR1 ENHRY, CDR2 SYGVKD. CDR3 region: CATGGTGKANTGELFF. CDR3 coding DNA: TGTGCCACCGGTGGGACCGGGAAAGCGAACACCGGGGAGCTGTTTTTT.

This chain connects TRBV1 to TRBJ2-4; the table calls TRBD2, which could not be checked here. TRBV1 is deemed a pseudogene. This CDR3 spans 17 amino acids. The CDR3, as DNA: TGCACCAGCAGCCAAGCAGCGGGGGTAGTAGCCAAAAACATTCAGTACTTC. Amino acids: CTSSQAAGVVAKNIQYF.

This sequence joins TRBV30 and TRBJ2-7; D may be TRBD1 (6 bases). The V end lost 3 bases, the J end lost 1 base, and 19 bases lay between the germline ends. This CDR3 contains 16 residues. Germline CDR1 is GTSNPN and CDR2 is SVGIG (reference sequence). CDR3 bases: TGTGCCTGGAGGGTCCCCTTAGGGGGAAAGTCCTACGAGCAGTACTTC. Translated, it gives CAWRVPLGGKSYEQYF.

The table lists this clone with a few counts. This chain connects TRBV10-3 to TRBJ2-5; perhaps TRBD2 as D (5 bases). V dropped 6 bases and J dropped 4 bases, with 6 bases sitting between them. The germline CDR1 and CDR2 sequences are ENHRY and SYGVKD. There are 11 residues in the CDR3. The CDR3 DNA sequence: TGTGCCATCAGGGACTTAGAGACCCAGTACTTC. Translated, it gives CAIRDLETQYF.

The V call is TRBV7-2, the J call TRBJ1-6, with 9 bases aligning to TRBD1. V shed 4 bases and J 10 bases; nucleotides not matched to a gene: 5. Germline V gene sequence: CDR1 SGHTA, CDR2 FQGNSA. This CDR3 is 14 amino acids long. CDR3 sequence (DNA): TGTGCCAGCAGCTCAAGGACAGGGGACTCACCCCTCCACTTT. Encoded protein: CASSSRTGDSPLHF.

The chain links TRBV6-1 to TRBJ1-5, with D possibly being TRBD1 (6 bases). Trimming pared 10 bases from V and 3 bases from J, leaving 13 bases between. Looked up from germline, CDR1 is MNHNS and CDR2 is SASEGT. The CDR3 totals 13 residues. The CDR3, as DNA: TGTGCCACCTGCACAGGGTTCAATCAGCCCCAGCATTTT. It translates to CATCTGFNQPQHF.

The genes are TRBV4-1 and TRBJ2-5; unclear D gene. This CDR3 has 14 amino acids. Germline V lookup: CDR1 MGHRA, CDR2 YSYEKL. Between the trimmed V and J ends, which lost 0 bases and 7 bases, there was a span of 12 bases. CDR3 region: CASSQDTAGGTQYF. CDR3 nucleotide sequence: TGCGCCAGCAGCCAAGATACAGCCGGTGGGACCCAGTACTTC.

The V gene is TRBV20-1, the J gene TRBJ2-7; D is undetermined. CDR1 and CDR2 (germline): DFQATT, SNEGSKA (reference sequence). There are 11 residues in the CDR3. Trimming pared 3 bases from V and 7 bases from J, leaving 10 bases between. The CDR3 spells CSASHSGEQYF. The DNA of the CDR3 is TGCAGTGCTAGTCATTCCGGGGAGCAGTACTTC.